This T cell receptor (beta chain) originates from a study of T cell responses to AZD1222 COVID-19 vaccine. This clone was found a few times. Antigen unknown. CDR1 and CDR2 from the germline V gene are SGHTA and FQGNSA. V dropped 0 bases and J dropped 6 bases, with 7 bases sitting between them. CDR3 size: 13 residues. Repertoires were generated with immunoSEQ multiplex PCR, while TCRdb's copy carries only in-frame clones and drops some. The table lists 130,000 or so clones, 86% of them singletons. Study-wide findings and caveats: Females made up more of the donors, who were largely white British, and clonal diversity may have come out too low.

The receptor was derived from an adult who received the AZD1222 COVID-19 vaccine. The input for sequencing was peripheral blood, taken 28 days after the second AZD1222 dose. The chain has TRBV7-2 and TRBJ2-3; D gene unclear. DNA of the CDR3: TGTGCCAGCAGCTTAGCGGGCCGGGATACGCAGTATTTT. Its protein is CASSLAGRDTQYF.